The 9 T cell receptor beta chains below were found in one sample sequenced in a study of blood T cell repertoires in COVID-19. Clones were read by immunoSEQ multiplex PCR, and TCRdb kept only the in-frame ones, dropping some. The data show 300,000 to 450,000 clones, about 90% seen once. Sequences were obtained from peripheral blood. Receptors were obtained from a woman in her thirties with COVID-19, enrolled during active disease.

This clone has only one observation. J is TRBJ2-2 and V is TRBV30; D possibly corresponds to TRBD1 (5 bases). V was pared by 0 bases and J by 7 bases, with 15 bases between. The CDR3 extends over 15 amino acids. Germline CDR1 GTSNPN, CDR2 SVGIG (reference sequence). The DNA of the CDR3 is TGTGCCTGGAGTGTGGCAGGGCGTCAACACGGGGAGCTGTTTTTT. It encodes CAWSVAGRQHGELFF.

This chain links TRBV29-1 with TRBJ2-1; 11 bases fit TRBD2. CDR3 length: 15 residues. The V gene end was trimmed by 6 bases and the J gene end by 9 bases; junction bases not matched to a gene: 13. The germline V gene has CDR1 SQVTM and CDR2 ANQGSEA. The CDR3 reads CSVERVAGGPGEQFF. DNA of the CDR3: TGCAGCGTCGAACGAGTAGCGGGAGGGCCGGGTGAGCAGTTCTTC.

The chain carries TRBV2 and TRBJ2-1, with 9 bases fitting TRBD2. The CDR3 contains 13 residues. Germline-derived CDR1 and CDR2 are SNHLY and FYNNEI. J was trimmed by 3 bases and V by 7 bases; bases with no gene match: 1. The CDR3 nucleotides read TGTGCCAGCACAGCGGGAGGCTACAATGAGCAGTTCTTC. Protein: CASTAGGYNEQFF.

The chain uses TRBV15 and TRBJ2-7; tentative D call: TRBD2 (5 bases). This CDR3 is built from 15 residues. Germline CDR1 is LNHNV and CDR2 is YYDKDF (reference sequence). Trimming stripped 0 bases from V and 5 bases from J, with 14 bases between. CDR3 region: CATSRDGLAVDEQYF. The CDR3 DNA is TGTGCCACCAGCAGAGATGGTCTAGCAGTGGACGAGCAGTACTTC. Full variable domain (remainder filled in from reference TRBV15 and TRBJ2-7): DAMVIQNPRYQVTQFGKPVTLSCSQTLNHNVMYWYQQKSSQAPKLLFHYYDKDFNNEADTPDNFQSRRPNTSFCFLDIRSPGLGDTAMYLCATSRDGLAVDEQYFGPGTRLTVT.

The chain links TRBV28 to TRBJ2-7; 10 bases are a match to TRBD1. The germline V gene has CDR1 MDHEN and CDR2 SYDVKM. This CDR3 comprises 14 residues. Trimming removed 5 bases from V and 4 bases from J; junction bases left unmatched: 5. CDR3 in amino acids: CASSSGTGEYEQYF. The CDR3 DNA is TGTGCCAGCAGTAGCGGGACAGGGGAGTACGAGCAGTACTTC. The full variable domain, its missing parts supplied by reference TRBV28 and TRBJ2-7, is DVKVTQSSRYLVKRTGEKVFLECVQDMDHENMFWYRQDPGLGLRLIYFSYDVKMKEKGDIPEGYSVSREKKERFSLILESASTNQTSMYLCASSSGTGEYEQYFGPGTRLTVT.

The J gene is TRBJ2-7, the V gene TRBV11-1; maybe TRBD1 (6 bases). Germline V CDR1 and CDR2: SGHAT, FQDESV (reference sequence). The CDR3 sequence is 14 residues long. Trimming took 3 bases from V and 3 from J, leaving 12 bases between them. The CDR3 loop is CASSLTGGLYEQYF. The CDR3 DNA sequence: TGTGCCAGCAGCTTGACAGGAGGTCTCTACGAGCAGTACTTC.

CDR3 amino acids: CASSLRDSLKGPQYF. The CDR3 DNA sequence: TGTGCCAGCAGCTTAAGGGACTCCCTCAAGGGTCCCCAGTACTTC. The chain joins TRBV7-8 to TRBJ2-5; possible D gene TRBD2, 6 bases. The V and J ends lost 2 bases and 9 bases respectively, with 19 bases between them. CDR3 length: 15 residues. Germline CDR1 and CDR2: SGHVS and FQNEAQ.

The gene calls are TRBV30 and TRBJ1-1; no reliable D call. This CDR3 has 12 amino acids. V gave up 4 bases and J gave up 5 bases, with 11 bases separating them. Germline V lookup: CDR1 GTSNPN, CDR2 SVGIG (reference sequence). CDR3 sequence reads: CAWTHTGTEAFF. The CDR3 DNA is TGTGCCTGGACCCACACGGGGACTGAAGCTTTCTTT.

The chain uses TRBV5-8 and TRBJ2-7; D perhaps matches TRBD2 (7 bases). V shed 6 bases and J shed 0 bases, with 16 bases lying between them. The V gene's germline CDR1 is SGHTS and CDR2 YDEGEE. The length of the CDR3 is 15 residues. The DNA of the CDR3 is TGTGCCAGCACCCGGGGGGCGGGAACCTCCTACGAGCAGTACTTC. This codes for CASTRGAGTSYEQYF.